This TCR beta chain was recorded in a study of T-cell reconstitution after alpha-beta-depleted transplantation in children (TCRdb year 2016). Broadly, across the study: T-cell immune reconstitution after TCRalphabeta/CD19-depleted allogeneic hematopoietic cell transplantation in children was quantitatively tracked in the study by means of TCR repertoire profiling.

Results the study describes overall, beyond this receptor: Apparently early alphabetaT-cell count recovery about two months after transplant reportedly relied on only several hundred rapidly expanded clones derived from non-depleted graft cells. In some patients, the high TCRbeta diversity seen at day 60 was put down to recipient T cells and intrathymic progenitors that had survived conditioning. The frequencies of hyperexpanded clones fell over the following months, and after one year, T-cell counts and TCRbeta diversity were mostly attributed to newly produced T cells.

Taken from the germline V gene, the CDR1 and CDR2 loops are MDHEN and SYDVKM. Trimming accounts for 5 bases at V and 4 bases at J, while the number of junction bases matched to no gene is 10. Its CDR3 holds 15 amino acids, cysteine through phenylalanine. CDR3 DNA only is kept here, 45 bases in frame from base 1. Libraries were prepared through PCR. Sequencing instrument: Illumina HiSeq 2500. TCR libraries were prepared with molecular barcoding, using unique molecular identifiers to normalize TCRbeta repertoire quantification. TCRdb trimmed the raw reads at Q25, called clones with MiXCR and kept productive beta chains. CDR3 protein duplicates are merged, each entry listing the most common genes and DNA. This sample comprises roughly 790,000 distinct CDR3 sequences, about 16% of them detected only once. The biggest ten clones account for 5% of the sample. This clonotype was detected many times. Its specific antigen is unknown. Qualities for individual bases were not recorded, and no much larger clone is one base off.

This sample's treatment or condition label indicates: allogeneic hematopoietic cell transplantation with graft depleted of TCRalphabeta T cells and CD19 B cells. The transplant recipients were children given TCRalphabeta/CD19-depleted allogeneic hematopoietic cell grafts. This TCR was recovered from a male patient between 5 and 17 years old who had a stem cell transplant for acute lymphoblastic leukemia, so the T cells may come from the graft donor. The starting material was PBMCs, mostly from graft donor cells, obtained 360 days after TCRalphabeta/CD19-depleted stem cell transplant. The chain uses TRBV28 and TRBJ2-7; the central 8 bases match TRBD1. The CDR3 corresponds to CASSPGQEVSYEQYF. In nucleotides, the sequence is TGTGCCAGCAGTCCGGGACAGGAGGTTTCGTACGAGCAGTACTTC.